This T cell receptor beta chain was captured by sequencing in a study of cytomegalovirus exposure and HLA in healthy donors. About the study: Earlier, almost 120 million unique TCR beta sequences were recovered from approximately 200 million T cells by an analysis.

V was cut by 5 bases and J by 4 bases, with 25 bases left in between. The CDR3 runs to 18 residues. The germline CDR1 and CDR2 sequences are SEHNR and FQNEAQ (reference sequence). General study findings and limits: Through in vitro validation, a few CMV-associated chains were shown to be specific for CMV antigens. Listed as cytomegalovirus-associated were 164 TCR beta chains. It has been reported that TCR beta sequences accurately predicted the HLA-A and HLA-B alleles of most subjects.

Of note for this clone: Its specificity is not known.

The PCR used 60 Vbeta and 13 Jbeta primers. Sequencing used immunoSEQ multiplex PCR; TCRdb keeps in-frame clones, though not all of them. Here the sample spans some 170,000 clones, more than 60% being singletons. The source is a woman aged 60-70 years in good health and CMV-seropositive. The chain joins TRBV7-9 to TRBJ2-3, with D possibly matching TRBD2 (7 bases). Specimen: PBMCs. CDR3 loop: CASSTIDGGAQASDTQYF. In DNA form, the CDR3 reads TGTGCCAGCAGCACCATCGATGGGGGGGCACAGGCATCAGATACGCAGTATTTT. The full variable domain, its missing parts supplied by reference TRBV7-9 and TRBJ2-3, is DTGVSQNPRHKITKRGQNVTFRCDPISEHNRLYWYRQTLGQGPEFLTYFQNEAQLEKSRLLSDRFSAERPKGSFSTLEIQRTEQGDSAMYLCASSTIDGGAQASDTQYFGPGTRLTVL.